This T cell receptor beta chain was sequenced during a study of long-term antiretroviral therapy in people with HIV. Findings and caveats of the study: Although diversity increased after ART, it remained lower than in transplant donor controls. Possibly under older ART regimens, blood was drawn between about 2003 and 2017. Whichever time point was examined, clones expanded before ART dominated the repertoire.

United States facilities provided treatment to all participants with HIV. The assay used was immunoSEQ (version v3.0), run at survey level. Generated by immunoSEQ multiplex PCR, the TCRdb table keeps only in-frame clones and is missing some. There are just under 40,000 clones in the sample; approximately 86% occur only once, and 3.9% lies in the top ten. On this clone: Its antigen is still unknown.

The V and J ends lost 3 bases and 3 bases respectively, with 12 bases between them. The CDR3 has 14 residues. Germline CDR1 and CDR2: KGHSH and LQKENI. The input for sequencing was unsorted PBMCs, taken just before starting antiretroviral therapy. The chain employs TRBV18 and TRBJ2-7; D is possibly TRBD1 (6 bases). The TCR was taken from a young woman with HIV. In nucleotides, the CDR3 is TGTGCCAGCTCACCCGACAGGAACAACTACGAGCAGTACTTC. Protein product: CASSPDRNNYEQYF. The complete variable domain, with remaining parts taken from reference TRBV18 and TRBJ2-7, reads NAGVMQNPRHLVRRRGQEARLRCSPMKGHSHVYWYRQLPEEGLKFMVYLQKENIIDESGMPKERFSAEFPKEGPSILRIQQVVRGDSAAYFCASSPDRNNYEQYFGPGTRLTVT.